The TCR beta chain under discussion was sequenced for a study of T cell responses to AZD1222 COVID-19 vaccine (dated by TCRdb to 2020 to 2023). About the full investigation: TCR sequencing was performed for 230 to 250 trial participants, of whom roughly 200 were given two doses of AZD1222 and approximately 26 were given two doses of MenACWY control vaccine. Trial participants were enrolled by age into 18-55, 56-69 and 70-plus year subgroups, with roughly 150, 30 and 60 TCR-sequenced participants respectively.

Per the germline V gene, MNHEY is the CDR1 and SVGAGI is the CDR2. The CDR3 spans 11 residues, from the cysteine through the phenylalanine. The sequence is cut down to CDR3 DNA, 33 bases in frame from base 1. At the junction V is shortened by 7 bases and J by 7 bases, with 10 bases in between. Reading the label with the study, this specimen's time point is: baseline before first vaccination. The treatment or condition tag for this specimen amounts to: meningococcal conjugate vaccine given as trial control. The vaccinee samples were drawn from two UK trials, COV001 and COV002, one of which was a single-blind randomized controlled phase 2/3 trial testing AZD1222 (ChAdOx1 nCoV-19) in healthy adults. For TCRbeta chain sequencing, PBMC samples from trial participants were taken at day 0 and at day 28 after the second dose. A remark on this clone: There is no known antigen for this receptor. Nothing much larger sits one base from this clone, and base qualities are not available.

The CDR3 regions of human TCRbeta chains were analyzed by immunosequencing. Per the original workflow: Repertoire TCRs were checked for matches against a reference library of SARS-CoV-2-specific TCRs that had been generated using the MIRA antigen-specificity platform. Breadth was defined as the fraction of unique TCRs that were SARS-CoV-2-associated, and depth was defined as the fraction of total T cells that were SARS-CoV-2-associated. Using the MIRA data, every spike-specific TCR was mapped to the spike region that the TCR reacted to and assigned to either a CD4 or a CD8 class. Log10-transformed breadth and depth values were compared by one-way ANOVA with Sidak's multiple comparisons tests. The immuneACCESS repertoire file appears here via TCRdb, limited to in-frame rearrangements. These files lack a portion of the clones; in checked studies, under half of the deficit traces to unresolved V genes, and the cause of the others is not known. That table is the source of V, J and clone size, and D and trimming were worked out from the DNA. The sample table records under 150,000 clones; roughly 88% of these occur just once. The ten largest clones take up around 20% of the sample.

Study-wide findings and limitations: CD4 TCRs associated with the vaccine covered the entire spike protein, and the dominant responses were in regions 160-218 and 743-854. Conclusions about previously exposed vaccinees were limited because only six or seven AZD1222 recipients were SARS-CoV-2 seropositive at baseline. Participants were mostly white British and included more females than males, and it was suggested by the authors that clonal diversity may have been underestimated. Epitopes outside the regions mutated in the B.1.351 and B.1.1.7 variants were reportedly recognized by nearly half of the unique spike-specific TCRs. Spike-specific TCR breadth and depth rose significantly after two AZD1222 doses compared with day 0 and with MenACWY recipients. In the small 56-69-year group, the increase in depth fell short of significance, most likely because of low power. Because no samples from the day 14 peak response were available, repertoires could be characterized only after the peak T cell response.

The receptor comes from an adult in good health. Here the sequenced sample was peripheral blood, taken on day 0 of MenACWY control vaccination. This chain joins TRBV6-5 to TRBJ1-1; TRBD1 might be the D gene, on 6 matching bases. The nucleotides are TGTGCCAGCACGAGGGGGGTTGAAGCTTTCTTT. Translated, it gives CASTRGVEAFF.